One sample yielded the 18 T cell receptor beta chains listed below, sequenced in a study of blood T cell repertoires in COVID-19. Sequencing was performed with immunoSEQ multiplex PCR; in TCRdb, only in-frame clones are kept and a portion is missing. The table has approximately 240,000 clones, approximately 80% seen once; the top ten hold under 4.5%. Sample: peripheral blood. These receptors were taken from a woman aged 40 to 49 with active or convalescent COVID-19.

The gene calls are TRBV7-2 and TRBJ1-2; D might be TRBD1 (5 bases). This CDR3 region has 14 residues. The germline V and J ends were trimmed by 1 base and 8 bases, with 14 bases remaining between them. Germline V lookup: CDR1 SGHTA, CDR2 FQGNSA. CDR3 sequence reads: CASSLEATGWGYTF. The CDR3 nucleotides read TGTGCCAGCAGCTTAGAAGCTACAGGCTGGGGCTACACCTTC.

The chain employs TRBV6-1 and TRBJ1-3; D possibly corresponds to TRBD1 (5 bases). CDR3 size: 15 residues. Trimming cost V 0 bases and J 4 bases, with 10 bases left between them. Germline CDR1 reads MNHNS; CDR2 reads SASEGT. The CDR3 nucleotides are TGTGCCAGCAGTGAAGCGACGGGGGGAGGAAACACCATATATTTT. Translating gives CASSEATGGGNTIYF.

The gene calls are TRBV5-4 and TRBJ2-2, with D perhaps TRBD1 (6 bases). Germline V gene data show CDR1 as SGHNT and CDR2 as YYREEE (reference sequence). V was pared by 0 bases and J by 0 bases, with 12 bases between. The CDR3 consists of 17 residues. This chain's CDR3 is CASSLVSRQANTGELFF. In DNA, the CDR3 is TGTGCCAGCAGCTTGGTTTCGCGACAGGCGAACACCGGGGAGCTGTTTTTT.

The V call is TRBV10-2, the J call TRBJ1-1, with TRBD1 matching 8 bases. From germline, CDR1 is WSHSY and CDR2 SAAADI. V was clipped by 6 bases and J by 3 bases; unmatched bases: 6. The CDR3 contains 14 residues. CDR3 sequence: CASRDRGWDTEAFF. CDR3 sequence (DNA): TGCGCCAGCAGAGACAGGGGATGGGACACTGAAGCTTTCTTT.

The rearrangement uses TRBV3-1 (or the pseudogene TRBV3-2) and TRBJ2-2; TRBD2 matches 10 bases. CDR1 and CDR2 from the germline V gene are LGHDT and YNNKEL (reference sequence). Germline trimming cut 3 bases from V and 7 bases from J; bases unmatched to any gene: 5. The CDR3 has 15 amino acids. Here the CDR3 DNA reads TGTGCCAGCAGCCAGGGGACTAGCGCTCGCGGGGAGCTGTTTTTT. As protein: CASSQGTSARGELFF.

V usage is TRBV7-2 and J usage is TRBJ2-7, with D perhaps TRBD2 (6 bases). V shed 2 bases and J shed 4 bases, with 12 bases lying between them. Germline lookup yields CDR1 SGHTA and CDR2 FQGNSA. This CDR3 is built from 14 residues. The CDR3 bases are TGTGCCAGCAGCTTACCGGGACTCATATACGAGCAGTACTTC. This translates into CASSLPGLIYEQYF.

The chain has TRBV12-5 and TRBJ1-2, with 7 bases fitting TRBD1. The CDR3 is 14 amino acids. The ends lost 5 bases at V and 7 bases at J; junction bases unmatched: 10. The germline V gene has CDR1 LGHNT and CDR2 FRNRAP. Here the CDR3 reads CASGPEGALGGYTF. CDR3 sequence (DNA): TGTGCTAGTGGTCCGGAGGGGGCTTTGGGTGGCTACACCTTC.

Many counts were recorded for this clone. The chain is built from TRBV28 and TRBJ1-2; 8 bases match TRBD1. Germline V lookup: CDR1 MDHEN, CDR2 SYDVKM. The CDR3 is 15 amino acids. The V gene end was trimmed by 2 bases and the J gene end by 4 bases; junction bases not matched to a gene: 6. The chain's CDR3 is CASSLIQGAGYGYTF. The CDR3 DNA reads as TGTGCCAGCAGTTTAATCCAGGGGGCAGGCTATGGCTACACCTTC.

The chain has TRBV7-3 and TRBJ1-1, with 9 bases lining up with TRBD1. This CDR3 is built from 18 residues. Per the germline V gene, CDR1 is SGHTA and CDR2 is FQGTGA. V was clipped by 5 bases and J by 1 base; unmatched bases: 14. Written as DNA, the CDR3 is TGTGCCAGCAGCCGCTCCGTCCCGGGACAGGGAGGGAACACTGAAGCTTTCTTT. It translates to CASSRSVPGQGGNTEAFF.

The chain couples TRBV3-1 (or the pseudogene TRBV3-2) to TRBJ2-6; 8 positions match TRBD1. V dropped 4 bases and J dropped 0; count of bases not matched to a gene: 8. This CDR3 contains 18 residues. Per the germline V gene, CDR1 is LGHDT and CDR2 is YNNKEL (reference sequence). The DNA for the CDR3 is TGTGCCAGCAGCCGGCCGGGACAGGCCACCTCTGGGGCCAACGTCCTGACTTTC. It encodes CASSRPGQATSGANVLTF.

The V call is TRBV5-1, the J call TRBJ2-5; 7 positions agree with TRBD1. The CDR3 is 14 amino acids. Germline loops: CDR1 SGHRS, CDR2 YFSETQ. J lost 0 bases, V lost 6 bases, and 5 bases had no gene match. The CDR3 spells CASTRDSYQETQYF. As DNA, the CDR3 is TGCGCCAGCACCCGGGACAGCTACCAAGAGACCCAGTACTTC.

The J gene is TRBJ1-2, the V gene TRBV14; TRBD1 matches 7 bases. CDR3 size: 16 residues. The germline V gene encodes CDR1 SGHDN and CDR2 FVKESK. J lost 6 bases, V lost 0 bases, and 10 bases had no gene match. The CDR3 region has the DNA TGTGCCAGCAGCCAAGAACTTACAGGGGTTATCCATGGCTACACCTTC. Translation gives CASSQELTGVIHGYTF.

This clone qualifies as medium-sized. This chain uses TRBV10-3 with TRBJ2-7, with 8 bases matching TRBD1. This CDR3 spans 14 amino acids. After removal of 1 base from V and 5 bases from J, the junction contained 4 bases not matched to a gene. Germline V gives CDR1 ENHRY, CDR2 SYGVKD. The CDR3 is CAISELDREDEQYF. DNA for the CDR3: TGTGCCATCAGTGAGTTGGACAGGGAGGACGAGCAGTACTTC.

The chain is built from TRBV6-4 and TRBJ2-3; D might be TRBD2 (7 bases). The CDR3 extends over 16 amino acids. Germline V gene lookup returns CDR1 MRHNA and CDR2 SNTAGT. Trimming cost V 2 bases and J 1 base, with 13 bases left between them. The CDR3 is CASSDGGARGTDTQYF. DNA of the CDR3: TGTGCCAGCAGTGACGGGGGGGCTAGGGGCACAGATACGCAGTATTTT.

This chain connects TRBV29-1 to TRBJ2-1, with TRBD2 matching over 8 bases. The V segment lost 5 bases and the J segment 0 bases; nucleotides outside the gene matches: 12. Germline CDR1 is SQVTM and CDR2 is ANQGSEA. There are 17 residues in the CDR3. The CDR3 nucleotides read TGCAGCGTTCAACACGGCGGGGGGTCTAGCTCCTACAATGAGCAGTTCTTC. It yields the protein CSVQHGGGSSSYNEQFF.

This clone was counted many times. The rearrangement joins TRBV12-5 to TRBJ2-5; TRBD2 matches at 9 bases. The J segment lost 5 bases and the V segment lost 7 bases, leaving 17 bases of the junction unmatched. The CDR3 contains 17 residues. Per the germline V gene, CDR1 is LGHNT and CDR2 is FRNRAP. The CDR3 is CASASLQSGLAVETQYF. The CDR3 nucleotides are TGTGCTAGTGCCTCACTTCAATCGGGACTAGCTGTCGAGACCCAGTACTTC. Together with reference TRBV12-5 and TRBJ2-5, the CDR3 gives the full variable domain: DARVTQTPRHKVTEMGQEVTMRCQPILGHNTVFWYRQTMMQGLELLAYFRNRAPLDDSGMPKDRFSAEMPDATLATLKIQPSEPRDSAVYFCASASLQSGLAVETQYFGPGTRLLVL.

In its sample, this clone was seen once. The sample carries other DNA sequences with the same CDR3. The V and J genes are TRBV19 and TRBJ2-3; TRBD2 aligns across 7 bases. The CDR3 has 13 residues. From germline, CDR1 is LNHDA and CDR2 SQIVND (reference sequence). V lost 9 bases to trimming and J lost 1 base; unmatched junction nucleotides: 4. CDR3 in amino acids: CASRLAGTDTQYF. In nucleotides, the CDR3 is TGTGCCAGCAGACTAGCCGGCACAGATACGCAGTATTTT.

This clone was picked up a small number of times. The chain joins TRBV16 to TRBJ2-2; weak D call: TRBD1 (5 bases). Trimming left V 1 base short and J 1 base short, with 7 bases between. The germline V gene has CDR1 KGHSY and CDR2 FQNENV. CDR3 length: 15 amino acids. CDR3: CASSQYTGNTGELFF. The CDR3 coding sequence is TGTGCCAGCAGCCAATACACAGGGAACACCGGGGAGCTGTTTTTT.